The 13 T cell receptor beta chains below were found in one sample sequenced in a study of T cell responses to AZD1222 COVID-19 vaccine. This table comes from immunoSEQ multiplex PCR, and its TCRdb copy is limited to in-frame clones, with some not included. The data hold about 110,000 clones, with 90% observed a single time. Sample: peripheral blood, taken 28 days after the second AZD1222 dose. Receptors originate from an adult who received the AZD1222 COVID-19 vaccine.

The J gene is TRBJ2-5, the V gene TRBV6-5; D is perhaps TRBD2 (6 bases). V lost 3 bases, J lost 1 base, and 15 bases lay in between. CDR3 length: 16 amino acids. CDR1 MNHEY and CDR2 SVGAGI come from the germline V gene. Here the CDR3 DNA reads TGTGCCAGCAGTTATTACGGCGGGGTCCCCCAAGAGACCCAGTACTTC. Protein: CASSYYGGVPQETQYF.

The chain uses TRBV4-1 and TRBJ1-4, with a tentative D call TRBD1 (5 bases). Germline V gene sequence: CDR1 MGHRA, CDR2 YSYEKL. This CDR3 region has 16 residues. Trimming took off 0 bases at V and 7 bases at J, with 15 bases between the two ends. The CDR3 here is CASSQDGGPQGEKLFF. The CDR3 DNA is TGCGCCAGCAGCCAAGATGGGGGACCACAAGGTGAAAAACTGTTTTTT.

This chain joins TRBV23-1 and TRBJ2-3; D possibly matches TRBD1 or TRBD2 (5 bases each). TRBV23-1 is annotated as an ORF whose role is uncertain. Trimming removed 1 base from V and 0 bases from J, with 17 bases in between. The CDR3 runs 18 residues. This chain's CDR3 is CASSQWRRGATSTDTQYF. The CDR3 nucleotides read TGCGCCAGCAGTCAATGGCGGCGAGGGGCTACTAGCACAGATACGCAGTATTTT.

The chain links TRBV3-1 (or the pseudogene TRBV3-2) to TRBJ1-1, with TRBD1 matching over 8 bases. J lost 8 bases, V lost 1 base, and 15 bases had no gene match. The CDR3 has 17 amino acids. Germline V gives CDR1 LGHDT, CDR2 YNNKEL (reference sequence). The CDR3 sequence: CASSQGVWDRTREEAFF. CDR3 in DNA: TGTGCCAGCAGCCAAGGGGTTTGGGACAGGACTAGAGAGGAAGCTTTCTTT.

The chain combines TRBV4-3 with TRBJ2-6; either TRBD1 or TRBD2 may fit D (5 bases each). The CDR3 extends over 15 amino acids. V lost 6 bases and J lost 0, with 9 bases in between. Looked up from germline, CDR1 is LGHNA and CDR2 is YSLEER. CDR3 protein: CASSGDRSGANVLTF. The CDR3 DNA follows: TGCGCCAGCAGTGGGGACCGCTCTGGGGCCAACGTCCTGACTTTC.

The rearrangement joins TRBV7-2 to TRBJ1-5; 9 nucleotides line up with TRBD1. The CDR3 extends over 15 amino acids. Per germline, CDR1 SGHTA and CDR2 FQGNSA. Losses at the gene ends were 5 bases for V and 3 bases for J; bases not matched to a gene: 5. The CDR3 DNA sequence: TGTGCCAGCAGCCCGAGGACAGGGGACAATCAGCCCCAGCATTTT. Translated, it gives CASSPRTGDNQPQHF.

V usage is TRBV3-1 (or the pseudogene TRBV3-2) and J usage is TRBJ2-1; 10 bases align to TRBD2. The germline CDR1 and CDR2 sequences are LGHDT and YNNKEL (reference sequence). Unmatched junction bases numbered 8, after V lost 0 bases and J lost 0 bases. There are 19 residues in the CDR3. The chain's CDR3 is CASSQERLAGISSYNEQFF. The CDR3 DNA follows: TGTGCCAGCAGCCAAGAAAGACTAGCGGGCATATCCTCCTACAATGAGCAGTTCTTC.

The chain links TRBV6-5 to TRBJ1-2, with 10 bases identical to TRBD1. CDR3 length: 15 amino acids. V shed 6 bases, J shed 3 bases, and the junction held 7 bases outside the gene matches. CDR1 is MNHEY and CDR2 is SVGAGI in the germline V gene. The CDR3 DNA reads TGTGCCAGCAGCCCAGACAGGGGGCTGGACTATGGCTACACCTTC. Encoded protein: CASSPDRGLDYGYTF.

The V gene is TRBV19, the J gene TRBJ1-2, with D perhaps matching TRBD1 (5 bases). Per the germline V gene, CDR1 is LNHDA and CDR2 is SQIVND (reference sequence). V was shortened by 6 bases and J by 1 base, with 15 bases between the two germline ends. This CDR3 region has 15 residues. CDR3 residues: CASREAPGDNYGYTF. The CDR3 nucleotides are TGTGCCAGTAGGGAGGCCCCGGGGGATAACTATGGCTACACCTTC.

V and J are TRBV6-5 and TRBJ1-6, with a possible D match to TRBD1 (5 bases). Germline CDR1 MNHEY, CDR2 SVGAGI. This CDR3 comprises 16 residues. Trimming shortened V by 0 bases and J by 7 bases, and 13 bases separated the two germline ends. The CDR3 region has the DNA TGTGCCAGCAGTTACTCGAGTACCGGGACCAATTCACCCCTCCACTTT. Encoded protein: CASSYSSTGTNSPLHF.

This clone came up a few times. The V and J genes are TRBV10-3 and TRBJ2-2; 10 bases fit TRBD2. Germline trimming cut 4 bases from V and 1 base from J; bases unmatched to any gene: 3. The germline V gene encodes CDR1 ENHRY and CDR2 SYGVKD. CDR3 size: 16 residues. Here the CDR3 reads CAISASSGGNTGELFF. In DNA form, the CDR3 reads TGTGCCATCAGTGCGTCTAGCGGGGGGAACACCGGGGAGCTGTTTTTT.

This clone was observed once. The V call is TRBV3-1 (or the pseudogene TRBV3-2), the J call TRBJ1-2; a weak D match, TRBD1 (5 bases). This CDR3 contains 13 residues. With 5 bases removed from V and 7 bases from J, the gap between germline ends came to 14 bases. Per germline, CDR1 LGHDT and CDR2 YNNKEL (reference sequence). The CDR3 loop reads CASSYSGARGYTF. The CDR3 bases are TGTGCCAGCAGCTACTCTGGGGCGCGTGGCTACACCTTC.

The genes are TRBV27 and TRBJ1-5, with D perhaps matching TRBD1 (5 bases). Trimming removed 4 bases at V and 12 bases at J, with 16 bases between. From germline, CDR1 is MNHEY and CDR2 SMNVEV (reference sequence). This CDR3 has 13 amino acids. The CDR3 sequence is CASSSRTTEGQHF. CDR3 in DNA: TGTGCCAGCAGTTCAAGGACAACCGAGGGCCAGCATTTT.